This T cell receptor beta chain is from a study of Ad26.COV2.S vaccination and SARS-CoV-2 variants. Study summary: Doses of Ad26.COV2.S were injected into muscle once or twice, 56 days apart.

Notes on this clone: The target antigen is unknown.

The study, taken as a whole, reports: Spike-specific TCR breadth was greater in vaccine than placebo recipients. Quantification of TCR breadth and depth may have yielded underestimates of total T cell responses.

Treatment meaning: 15 to 20 received Ad26.COV2.S at low or high dose, single or two shots; roughly five received placebo; per-sample allocation not given. Sampling was done on day 63 after the first vaccine or placebo injection. The assay was immunoSEQ multiplex PCR, and TCRdb's table has in-frame clones only and misses some. The data show 430,000 or so clones, with 80% to 90% seen just once and around 2.5% held by the top ten. The V and J ends lost 3 bases and 2 bases respectively, with 11 bases between them. The CDR3 length is 14 residues. The germline CDR1 and CDR2 sequences are SQVTM and ANQGSEA.

The TCR originated in a person between 18 and 65 years old who received the Ad26.COV2.S COVID-19 vaccine or a placebo. The chain combines TRBV29-1 with TRBJ2-1; possible D gene TRBD2, 6 bases. Sequenced here: peripheral blood, sampled in a trial of Ad26.COV2.S vaccine versus placebo. In nucleotides, the CDR3 is TGCAGCGTTGATGGGGGGAGGACCTACAATGAGCAGTTCTTC. Its translation is CSVDGGRTYNEQFF.